The 28 T cell receptor beta chains presented below share a single source sample, sequenced in a study of blood T cell repertoires in COVID-19. Clones were read by immunoSEQ multiplex PCR, and TCRdb kept only the in-frame ones, dropping some. The profile shows around 240,000 clones, around 84% of them singletons. Sequencing was performed on peripheral blood. These TCRs come from a man aged 35-49 years with acute or convalescent COVID-19.

V is TRBV9 and J is TRBJ2-7, with TRBD1 matching over 8 bases. The trim removed 3 bases at V and 4 bases at J, leaving 12 bases unmatched. This CDR3 is built from 16 residues. Per the germline V gene, CDR1 is SGDLS and CDR2 is YYNGEE. CDR3 sequence: CASSEGSGGASYEQYF. CDR3 sequence (DNA): TGTGCCAGCAGCGAGGGATCAGGGGGCGCAAGTTACGAGCAGTACTTC.

The V and J genes are TRBV3-1 (or the pseudogene TRBV3-2) and TRBJ2-7; D may be TRBD1 (6 bases). Germline V lookup: CDR1 LGHDT, CDR2 YNNKEL (reference sequence). V was pared by 3 bases and J by 0 bases, with 12 bases between. This CDR3 is built from 15 residues. The CDR3 bases are TGTGCCAGCAGCCAGGCAGGGGATCTCTCCTACGAGCAGTACTTC. Encoded protein: CASSQAGDLSYEQYF.

This clone was observed once. The chain recombines TRBV10-1 with TRBJ1-2; 9 bases align to TRBD1. The CDR3 spans 18 residues. J gave up 5 bases and V 2 bases, and 15 bases lay outside the gene matches. Germline V lookup: CDR1 WNHNN, CDR2 SYGVQD (reference sequence). The CDR3 bases are TGCGCCAGCAGTGAGCCCACAGGGGGCGTAAGTGGAAATTATGGCTACACCTTC. Its translation is CASSEPTGGVSGNYGYTF.

The V gene is TRBV4-3, the J gene TRBJ2-7; D might be TRBD1 (5 bases). Germline V lookup: CDR1 LGHNA, CDR2 YSLEER. This CDR3 is 13 amino acids long. Trimming stripped 4 bases from V and 4 bases from J, with 11 bases between. The CDR3 region is CASSRTAGYEQYF. The CDR3 coding sequence is TGCGCCAGCAGCCGGACCGCAGGGTACGAGCAGTACTTC.

The genes are TRBV3-1 (or the pseudogene TRBV3-2) and TRBJ1-2; TRBD1 is a possible D gene (5 bases). V gave up 0 bases and J gave up 6 bases, with 14 bases separating them. CDR3 length: 15 residues. CDR1 LGHDT and CDR2 YNNKEL come from the germline V gene (reference sequence). CDR3 in DNA: TGTGCCAGCAGCCAAGATTACCAGGGATTCAATGGCTACACCTTC. As protein: CASSQDYQGFNGYTF.

V gene TRBV4-1 combines with J gene TRBJ2-3, with TRBD2 identical over 15 bases. Per germline, CDR1 MGHRA and CDR2 YSYEKL. The CDR3 sequence is 16 residues long. With V trimmed by 4 bases and J by 6 bases, 5 bases remained unmatched. The CDR3 DNA reads TGCGCCAGCAGCCTGGGACTAGCGGGGGGAAGTGATACGCAGTATTTT. Encoded protein: CASSLGLAGGSDTQYF.

The V gene is TRBV5-4, the J gene TRBJ2-3; the D gene is possibly TRBD2 (5 bases). Germline assignment: CDR1 SGHNT and CDR2 YYREEE (reference sequence). This CDR3 region has 14 residues. V dropped 3 bases and J dropped 1 base, with 9 bases sitting between them. The CDR3 loop is CASSSSGGTDTQYF. The CDR3 coding sequence is TGTGCCAGCAGCTCCTCCGGGGGCACAGATACGCAGTATTTT.

This chain uses TRBV7-2 with TRBJ1-3; D gene unclear. Germline values: CDR1 SGHTA, CDR2 FQGNSA. The CDR3 is made up of 15 amino acids. Deletions cut 4 bases from V and 0 bases from J, with 10 bases between. This CDR3 is CASSSTRPSGNTIYF. DNA of the CDR3: TGTGCCAGCAGCTCGACACGGCCCTCTGGAAACACCATATATTTT. The variable domain in full, with the rest retrieved from reference TRBV7-2 and TRBJ1-3, is GAGVSQSPSNKVTEKGKDVELRCDPISGHTALYWYRQSLGQGLEFLIYFQGNSAPDKSGLPSDRFSAERTGGSVSTLTIQRTQQEDSAVYLCASSSTRPSGNTIYFGEGSWLTVV.

The chain has TRBV4-1 and TRBJ2-3, with D uncertain. The V and J ends lost 3 bases and 3 bases respectively, with 10 bases between them. From germline, CDR1 is MGHRA and CDR2 YSYEKL. The CDR3 is 14 amino acids. CDR3 in DNA: TGCGCCAGCAGCCAGTCCGGTGCTACAGATACGCAGTATTTT. This encodes CASSQSGATDTQYF.

V is TRBV27 and J is TRBJ1-5, with 10 bases lining up with TRBD1. V shed 3 bases, J shed 7 bases, and the junction held 3 bases outside the gene matches. Germline-derived CDR1 and CDR2 are MNHEY and SMNVEV (reference sequence). This CDR3 has 14 amino acids. The CDR3 coding sequence is TGTGCCAGCAGTTTGACAGGGGGCTGGCAGCCCCAGCATTTT. Its protein product is CASSLTGGWQPQHF.

The chain uses TRBV12-3 or TRBV12-4 and TRBJ1-6; no definite D call. The CDR3 has 13 amino acids. The V gene lost 4 bases and the J gene lost 15 bases, with 16 bases spanning the gap. This CDR3 reads CASSSDKSRVLHF. The CDR3 DNA reads as TGTGCCAGCAGTTCCGATAAGAGTCGGGTCCTCCACTTT.

This chain connects TRBV18 to TRBJ1-2, with TRBD1 matching 7 bases. The V gene's germline CDR1 is KGHSH and CDR2 LQKENI. J gave up 6 bases and V 4 bases, and 14 bases lay outside the gene matches. This CDR3 region has 16 residues. The CDR3 coding sequence is TGTGCCAGCTCACTCCAACAGGGGAGGATGGGGGATGGCTACACCTTC. This codes for CASSLQQGRMGDGYTF.

Concerning this clone itself: Other nucleotide sequences from this sample produce the same CDR3. The chain joins TRBV29-1 to TRBJ1-4, with 8 bases that match TRBD1. The trim removed 4 bases at V and 11 bases at J, leaving 3 bases unmatched. This CDR3 has 11 residues. Germline CDR1 SQVTM, CDR2 ANQGSEA. The CDR3 DNA follows: TGCAGCGTTGTGGACAGGGAGAAACTGTTTTTT. Translated, it gives CSVVDREKLFF.

This clone was detected only once. This sequence joins TRBV2 and TRBJ2-5, with a possible D match to TRBD2 (6 bases). The CDR3 sequence is 13 residues long. Germline V gives CDR1 SNHLY, CDR2 FYNNEI. Trimming pared 7 bases from V and 4 bases from J, leaving 13 bases between. This CDR3 reads CASKTGARETQYF. CDR3 bases: TGTGCCAGCAAGACGGGAGCCAGAGAGACCCAGTACTTC. Full variable domain (missing parts from reference TRBV2 and TRBJ2-5): EPEVTQTPSHQVTQMGQEVILRCVPISNHLYFYWYRQILGQKVEFLVSFYNNEISEKSEIFDDQFSVERPDGSNFTLKIRSTKLEDSAMYFCASKTGARETQYFGPGTRLLVL.

The chain couples TRBV3-1 (or the pseudogene TRBV3-2) to TRBJ1-2; 8 positions match TRBD1. The CDR3 runs to 12 residues. Germline assignment: CDR1 LGHDT and CDR2 YNNKEL (reference sequence). Trimming took 3 bases from V and 8 from J; bases not matched to a gene: 2. CDR3 bases: TGTGCCAGCAGCCACGGACAGGGCGGCTACACCTTC. Its translation is CASSHGQGGYTF.

Concerning this clone itself: This CDR3 is also generated by other DNA sequences in the sample. The rearrangement uses TRBV7-9 and TRBJ1-1, with 8 bases lining up with TRBD1. Germline CDR1 SEHNR, CDR2 FQNEAQ (reference sequence). The V gene end was trimmed by 4 bases and the J gene end by 8 bases; junction bases not matched to a gene: 6. This CDR3 has 13 amino acids. This chain's CDR3 is CASSSPDRGEAFF. The CDR3 nucleotides are TGTGCCAGCAGCTCTCCTGACAGGGGAGAAGCTTTCTTT.

This chain's CDR3 is CASSQAQGILGEQFF. DNA for the CDR3: TGTGCCAGCAGCCAAGCACAGGGTATTTTGGGTGAGCAGTTCTTC. The V and J genes are TRBV3-1 (or the pseudogene TRBV3-2) and TRBJ2-1, with TRBD1 as a possible D gene (6 bases). Trimming pared 1 base from V and 9 bases from J, leaving 16 bases between. There are 15 residues in the CDR3. Per germline, CDR1 LGHDT and CDR2 YNNKEL (reference sequence).

The chain uses TRBV27 and TRBJ2-7, with TRBD1 as a possible D gene (5 bases). CDR1 is MNHEY and CDR2 is SMNVEV in the germline V gene (reference sequence). This CDR3 is built from 13 residues. V gave up 5 bases and J gave up 2 bases, with 10 bases separating them. The CDR3 DNA follows: TGTGCCAGCAGTAATAAACAGGCCTACGAGCAGTACTTC. This gives the protein CASSNKQAYEQYF.

This chain links TRBV7-2 with TRBJ1-5; D call uncertain. This CDR3 has 15 residues. Germline lookup yields CDR1 SGHTA and CDR2 FQGNSA. V lost 2 bases to trimming and J lost 1 base, with 9 bases between them. The CDR3 is CASSLRGSSNQPQHF. DNA of the CDR3: TGTGCCAGCAGCTTAAGAGGGTCGAGCAATCAGCCCCAGCATTTT.

The chain combines TRBV7-7 with TRBJ1-2; TRBD1 matches at 7 bases. This CDR3 comprises 14 residues. Germline V gene data show CDR1 as SSHAT and CDR2 as FNYEAQ (reference sequence). As DNA, the CDR3 is TGTGCTACACAAAAGATACAGGGGAACTATGGCTACACCTTC. Its protein is CATQKIQGNYGYTF.

The rearrangement joins TRBV5-4 to TRBJ2-2; 7 bases agree with TRBD2. The CDR3 has 15 amino acids. From germline, CDR1 is SGHNT and CDR2 YYREEE (reference sequence). After removal of 5 bases from V and 2 bases from J, the junction contained 6 bases not matched to a gene. In nucleotides, the CDR3 is TGTGCCAGCAGTACCCGGGACTACAACACCGGGGAGCTGTTTTTT. As protein: CASSTRDYNTGELFF.

The chain uses TRBV7-2 and TRBJ1-6; D unresolved. The V end lost 1 base, the J end lost 6 bases, and 7 bases lay between the germline ends. This CDR3 contains 14 residues. The V gene's germline CDR1 is SGHTA and CDR2 FQGNSA. The CDR3 coding sequence is TGTGCCAGCAGCTTAGGGTCCGGTAATTCACCCCTCCACTTT. Translating gives CASSLGSGNSPLHF.

V usage is TRBV19 and J usage is TRBJ2-1; TRBD1 agrees at 7 bases. Germline CDR1 and CDR2: LNHDA and SQIVND (reference sequence). The CDR3 length is 15 residues. The V segment lost 1 base and the J segment 10 bases; nucleotides outside the gene matches: 10. CDR3 nucleotides: TGTGCCAGTAGTATAGGGCAGGGGGTACCGGAGGAGCAGTTCTTC. It is translated as CASSIGQGVPEEQFF.

V is TRBV11-2 and J is TRBJ2-5; 8 nucleotides match TRBD2. Looked up from germline, CDR1 is SGHAT and CDR2 is FQNNGV. Trimming removed 3 bases from V and 1 base from J; junction bases left unmatched: 10. The CDR3 runs 17 residues. This CDR3 reads CASSFPQRGTLQETQYF. Here the CDR3 DNA reads TGTGCCAGCAGCTTTCCCCAGCGGGGGACTCTCCAAGAGACCCAGTACTTC.

The rearrangement uses TRBV18 and TRBJ1-2; D gene unclear. This CDR3 spans 14 amino acids. V lost 0 bases and J lost 3, with 8 bases in between. CDR1 and CDR2 from the germline V gene are KGHSH and LQKENI. The CDR3 spells CASSPPGSYYGYTF. The CDR3 nucleotides read TGTGCCAGCTCACCACCGGGCAGCTACTATGGCTACACCTTC.

This clone has only one observation. This chain joins TRBV6-5 and TRBJ2-7; 8 nucleotides line up with TRBD2. The CDR3 length is 14 residues. The J segment lost 3 bases and the V segment lost 6 bases, leaving 7 bases of the junction unmatched. Germline V lookup: CDR1 MNHEY, CDR2 SVGAGI. The CDR3 nucleotides are TGTGCCAGCAGAGGCGGGGGGTCGCTCTACGAGCAGTACTTC. This encodes CASRGGGSLYEQYF.

V usage is TRBV6-5 and J usage is TRBJ2-1; 9 nucleotides agree with TRBD2. Trimming cost V 4 bases and J 6 bases; bases outside gene matches: 10. The CDR3 has 16 residues. CDR1 and CDR2 (germline): MNHEY, SVGAGI. For the CDR3, the DNA is TGTGCCAGCAGTTCGACGGGGACTAGCCGAACCAATGAGCAGTTCTTC. Its protein is CASSSTGTSRTNEQFF.

The chain employs TRBV9 and TRBJ1-2, with TRBD1 as a possible D gene (6 bases). The V and J ends lost 6 bases and 6 bases respectively, with 18 bases between them. Germline V gives CDR1 SGDLS, CDR2 YYNGEE. The CDR3 consists of 14 residues. CDR3 sequence reads: CASTPPWDINGYTF. For the CDR3, the DNA is TGTGCCAGCACCCCCCCGTGGGACATTAATGGCTACACCTTC.